Listed here are 17 T cell receptor beta chains from one sample, sequenced in a study of T-cell reconstitution after alpha-beta-depleted transplantation in children. Notes on the study in general: It was newly produced T cells that mostly accounted for T-cell counts and diversity one year after transplant.

Their cognate antigens are unknown. Construction of the TCRbeta library involved unique molecular identifiers. In TCRdb, the PCR reads were re-called with MiXCR into one record per CDR3 protein. Of about 290,000 distinct CDR3 sequences listed, around 7.3% are singletons. The starting material was peripheral blood, obtained 360 days after TCRalphabeta/CD19-depleted stem cell transplant. These receptor sequences come from a female patient younger than 10 who had a stem cell transplant for Fanconi anemia, so the T cells may come from the graft donor.

This clonotype has ten or more counts. The V gene is TRBV10-3, the J gene TRBJ2-1; no clear D. Germline values: CDR1 ENHRY, CDR2 SYGVKD. The CDR3 length is 14 residues. V shed 10 bases and J shed 0 bases, with 13 bases lying between them. The CDR3 is CATDSAPSYNEQFF. DNA of the CDR3: TGTGCCACAGATTCGGCGCCCTCCTACAATGAGCAGTTCTTC.

V usage is TRBV5-1 and J usage is TRBJ2-1, with 10 bases that match TRBD1. This CDR3 region has 15 residues. Germline loops: CDR1 SGHRS, CDR2 YFSETQ. Losses at the gene ends were 2 bases for V and 6 bases for J; bases not matched to a gene: 5. CDR3 sequence (DNA): TGCGCCAGCAGCTTTCTCTGGACAGGGGGCAATGAGCAGTTCTTC. Its protein product is CASSFLWTGGNEQFF.

The sample holds a few counts of this clonotype. This sequence joins TRBV4-2 and TRBJ1-5; 8 nucleotides line up with TRBD1. Germline values: CDR1 LGHNA, CDR2 YNFKEQ. Trimming cost V 5 bases and J 6 bases; bases outside gene matches: 12. This CDR3 is 16 amino acids long. Here the CDR3 reads CASSEGGGQGPQPQHF. The CDR3 bases are TGTGCCAGCAGCGAGGGAGGCGGACAGGGACCTCAGCCCCAGCATTTT.

The rearrangement uses TRBV21-1 and TRBJ2-5; TRBD2, the table's D call, was not compared with the DNA. TRBV21-1 is annotated as a pseudogene. The CDR3 covers 16 residues. The CDR3 reads CASKKRGPPGEETQYF. CDR3 bases: TGTGCCAGCAAAAAGAGGGGACCTCCGGGAGAAGAGACCCAGTACTTC.

This clonotype was found many times. The rearrangement links TRBV28 to TRBJ1-1; 10 nucleotides line up with TRBD1. The CDR3 consists of 13 residues. V dropped 6 bases and J dropped 7; count of bases not matched to a gene: 5. Germline-derived CDR1 and CDR2 are MDHEN and SYDVKM. CDR3 in amino acids: CASRIGTGDEAFF. CDR3 sequence (DNA): TGTGCCAGCAGAATAGGGACAGGGGATGAAGCTTTCTTT.

This clonotype appeared many times. The chain joins TRBV27 to TRBJ1-5; no firm D call. The V and J ends lost 2 bases and 7 bases respectively, with 12 bases between them. The CDR3 length is 14 residues. CDR1 and CDR2 (germline): MNHEY, SMNVEV (reference sequence). This CDR3 reads CASSLNAVEQPQHF. CDR3 DNA sequence: TGTGCCAGCAGTTTAAATGCGGTTGAACAGCCCCAGCATTTT.

This clonotype came up many times. The chain has TRBV12-3 or TRBV12-4 and TRBJ2-7; 10 bases line up with TRBD1. J was trimmed by 6 bases and V by 8 bases; bases with no gene match: 10. There are 14 residues in the CDR3. CDR3: CASPSGTGEAEQYF. CDR3 DNA: TGTGCCAGCCCTTCCGGGACAGGGGAGGCCGAGCAGTACTTC.

This clonotype was seen more than once but under ten times. V and J are TRBV7-3 and TRBJ2-1; 8 nucleotides line up with TRBD2. The junction had 9 bases not matched to a gene; V was cut back by 8 bases and J by 0 bases. Germline V gives CDR1 SGHTA, CDR2 FQGTGA. The length of the CDR3 is 16 residues. Written as DNA, the CDR3 is TGTGCCAGCTCCGCGGGGGGCTCCCACTCCTACAATGAGCAGTTCTTC. As protein: CASSAGGSHSYNEQFF.

This clonotype was counted at least ten times. V and J are TRBV24-1 and TRBJ2-3, with 11 bases aligning to TRBD2. The CDR3 consists of 16 residues. Looked up from germline, CDR1 is KGHDR and CDR2 is SFDVKD. V was pared by 3 bases and J by 6 bases, with 7 bases of the junction left unmatched. The CDR3 nucleotides read TGTGCCACCAGTGATCCTAGCGGGGGGCCCGTGGATACGCAGTATTTT. As protein: CATSDPSGGPVDTQYF.

This clonotype was counted only a few times. V gene TRBV4-2 combines with J gene TRBJ1-1; no clear D gene. The CDR3 loop spans 16 amino acids. Germline CDR1 and CDR2: LGHNA and YNFKEQ. The V gene lost 3 bases and the J gene lost 3 bases, with 17 bases spanning the gap. DNA for the CDR3: TGTGCCAGCAGCCACCTTGCCCGGGCCTCGGACACTGAAGCTTTCTTT. Protein sequence: CASSHLARASDTEAFF.

This clonotype has ten or more counts. The chain carries TRBV27 and TRBJ1-1; D not resolved. V was trimmed by 4 bases and J by 6 bases, leaving 12 bases between them. Germline V lookup: CDR1 MNHEY, CDR2 SMNVEV (reference sequence). The CDR3 consists of 13 residues. The CDR3 DNA sequence: TGTGCCAGCAGTTATAGCTCGATTGCTGAAGCTTTCTTT. It is translated as CASSYSSIAEAFF.

This clonotype has a handful of counts. The CDR3 loop reads CASIRLGSSPLHF. The CDR3 bases are TGTGCCAGCATTCGACTCGGGAGTTCACCCCTCCACTTT. J is TRBJ1-6 and V is TRBV12-3 or TRBV12-4; D remains ambiguous. This CDR3 region has 13 residues. Trimming took 7 bases from V and 9 from J, leaving 13 bases between them.

The V call is TRBV11-2, the J call TRBJ2-7, with D maybe TRBD1 (6 bases). CDR1 and CDR2 (germline): SGHAT, FQNNGV. The CDR3 sequence is 12 residues long. Trimming took off 5 bases at V and 6 bases at J, with 11 bases between the two ends. The CDR3 coding sequence is TGTGCCAGCAGCGGGACACCTCGCGAGCAGTACGTC. Amino acid sequence: CASSGTPREQYV.

In this sample, this clonotype turned up many times. The chain links TRBV6-5 to TRBJ2-3; 7 bases align to TRBD1. V trimming: 6 bases; J trimming: 10 bases; junction bases outside the gene matches: 7. The CDR3 is 12 residues long. Germline lookup yields CDR1 MNHEY and CDR2 SVGAGI. Here the CDR3 DNA reads TGTGCCAGCAGGCACAGGGGAGAATCGCAGTATTTT. Amino acid sequence: CASRHRGESQYF.

Only a few counts were recorded for this clonotype. The CDR3 DNA is TGTGCCAGCAGTACCGGGACAGATAATGAAAAACTGTTTTTT. Translated, it gives CASSTGTDNEKLFF. This chain joins TRBV5-6 and TRBJ1-4; 7 bases match TRBD1. This CDR3 contains 14 residues. The germline gives CDR1 SGHDT, CDR2 YYEEEE. Trimming at V came to 5 bases and at J to 4 bases, leaving 5 bases not matched to a gene.

This clonotype showed up many times. This rearrangement joins TRBV12-3 or TRBV12-4 to TRBJ2-3, with D possibly TRBD2 on 6 matching bases. Trimming took 3 bases from V and 4 from J, leaving 17 bases between them. The CDR3 loop spans 16 amino acids. The CDR3 protein is CASSFLKGGRADTQYF. For the CDR3, the DNA is TGTGCCAGCAGTTTCTTGAAGGGAGGACGCGCAGATACGCAGTATTTT.

This clonotype was observed at least ten times. The CDR3: CASSLIGGGPRNEQFF. The DNA of the CDR3 is TGCGCCAGCAGCTTGATCGGGGGGGGACCCCGCAATGAGCAGTTCTTC. The V and J genes are TRBV5-1 and TRBJ2-1; TRBD2 matches at 8 bases. V dropped 1 base and J dropped 6; count of bases not matched to a gene: 9. The CDR3 extends over 16 amino acids. Germline assignment: CDR1 SGHRS and CDR2 YFSETQ. The full variable domain, rest sourced from reference TRBV5-1 and TRBJ2-1, is KAGVTQTPRYLIKTRGQQVTLSCSPISGHRSVSWYQQTPGQGLQFLFEYFSETQRNKGNFPGRFSGRQFSNSRSEMNVSTLELGDSALYLCASSLIGGGPRNEQFFGPGTRLTVL.